These 20 T cell receptor beta chains were all obtained from the same sample, sequenced in a study of T-cell memory formation after mild COVID-19. TCRdb used MiXCR to reprocess the 5' RACE reads, holding one entry per CDR3 protein. The sample has roughly 600,000 distinct CDR3 sequences; roughly 18% are singletons. The sequenced sample was PBMCs or a T cell subset sorted from them (not recorded which). The receptors stem from an adult woman who had mild COVID-19 (a few samples of this study predate the infection). Cell type and time point are not known.

There are many counts of this clonotype. The CDR3 nucleotides are TGTGCCAGCAGTTTCGGGGGCCAAGAGACCCAGTACTTC. Translated, it gives CASSFGGQETQYF. The J gene is TRBJ2-5, the V gene TRBV12-3 or TRBV12-4; tentatively, D is TRBD2 (6 bases). V lost 3 bases and J lost 1, with 6 bases in between. The CDR3 totals 13 residues.

The chain combines TRBV12-3 or TRBV12-4 with TRBJ1-1; the match to TRBD1 covers 9 bases. Germline trimming cut 6 bases from V and 5 bases from J; bases unmatched to any gene: 7. This CDR3 has 14 amino acids. The CDR3 coding sequence is TGTGCCAGCAGACCTTGGACAGGGGAGACTGAAGCTTTCTTT. Translated: CASRPWTGETEAFF.

The rearrangement joins TRBV28 to TRBJ2-1; the D is unclear. CDR1 MDHEN and CDR2 SYDVKM come from the germline V gene. CDR3 length equals 14 residues. V shed 2 bases and J shed 5 bases, with 10 bases lying between them. This chain's CDR3 is CASSLEAHDNEQFF. In nucleotides, the CDR3 is TGTGCCAGCAGTTTAGAAGCTCACGACAATGAGCAGTTCTTC.

This clonotype appeared a few times. The chain couples TRBV5-5 to TRBJ1-4, with D uncertain. The length of the CDR3 is 14 residues. The germline V and J ends were trimmed by 0 bases and 6 bases, with 9 bases remaining between them. Germline assignment: CDR1 SGHKS and CDR2 YYEKEE (reference sequence). The CDR3 loop is CASSLGKVYEKLFF. For the CDR3, the DNA is TGTGCCAGCAGCTTGGGCAAGGTATATGAAAAACTGTTTTTT.

This clonotype was detected ten times or more. The V gene is TRBV3-1, the J gene TRBJ2-7, with 8 positions matching TRBD1. With V trimmed by 1 base and J by 5 bases, 1 base remained unmatched. This CDR3 spans 13 amino acids. Germline CDR1 LGHDT, CDR2 YNNKEL (reference sequence). CDR3 in amino acids: CASSQGTGNEQYF. Written as DNA, the CDR3 is TGTGCCAGCAGCCAAGGGACAGGGAACGAGCAGTACTTC.

The rearrangement joins TRBV3-1 to TRBJ1-1; maybe TRBD1 (6 bases). The CDR3 loop spans 15 amino acids. V was cut by 2 bases and J by 1 base, with 11 bases left in between. Germline V gives CDR1 LGHDT, CDR2 YNNKEL (reference sequence). The CDR3 coding sequence is TGTGCCAGCAGCCAACAAGACAGGAGGAACACTGAAGCTTTCTTT. Its translation: CASSQQDRRNTEAFF.

The chain combines TRBV19 with TRBJ2-7, with TRBD1 identical over 8 bases. The CDR3 length is 15 residues. The junction had 11 bases not matched to a gene; V was cut back by 6 bases and J by 4 bases. Germline CDR1 is LNHDA and CDR2 is SQIVND (reference sequence). CDR3 nucleotides: TGTGCCAGTAGGCCCTTCGCGGACAGGGCGTACGAGCAGTACTTC. It specifies CASRPFADRAYEQYF.

The chain couples TRBV7-2 to TRBJ2-3; no firm D call. V gave up 6 bases and J gave up 2 bases, with 9 bases separating them. CDR1 and CDR2 from the germline V gene are SGHTA and FQGNSA. This CDR3 contains 13 residues. CDR3 bases: TGTGCCAGCAGTCCTATGATCACAGATACGCAGTATTTT. Protein: CASSPMITDTQYF.

This clonotype showed up just a few times. V is TRBV19 and J is TRBJ2-1; 10 bases match TRBD2. V lost 3 bases and J lost 6; bases outside the gene matches: 5. From germline, CDR1 is LNHDA and CDR2 SQIVND (reference sequence). The CDR3 has 15 residues. CDR3 amino acids: CASSIGLADPNEQFF. As DNA, the CDR3 is TGTGCCAGTAGTATTGGACTAGCGGACCCCAATGAGCAGTTCTTC.

This clonotype was detected ten times or more. The CDR3 is CASSVAGGNGEKLFF. CDR3 coding DNA: TGTGCCAGCAGCGTAGCGGGAGGGAACGGAGAAAAACTGTTTTTT. The J gene is TRBJ1-4, the V gene TRBV9; D uncertain. Per the germline V gene, CDR1 is SGDLS and CDR2 is YYNGEE. This CDR3 spans 15 amino acids. Deletions cut 0 bases from V and 8 bases from J, with 14 bases between.

Only a few counts were recorded for this clonotype. CDR3 amino acids: CSATSSGRILRDNEQFF. Written as DNA, the CDR3 is TGCAGTGCTACCTCTAGCGGGAGGATTTTAAGGGACAATGAGCAGTTCTTC. The chain is built from TRBV20-1 and TRBJ2-1; 11 bases line up with TRBD2. The germline V gene encodes CDR1 DFQATT and CDR2 SNEGSKA (reference sequence). The V segment lost 4 bases and the J segment 5 bases; nucleotides outside the gene matches: 13. The CDR3 consists of 17 residues.

This clonotype was observed a few times. This chain connects TRBV11-2 to TRBJ2-6, with D uncertain. This CDR3 is 15 amino acids long. Germline V gene lookup returns CDR1 SGHAT and CDR2 FQNNGV. Trimming pared 3 bases from V and 0 bases from J, leaving 6 bases between. The CDR3: CASSLSSSGANVLTF. The CDR3 DNA follows: TGTGCCAGCAGCTTGTCGAGCTCTGGGGCCAACGTCCTGACTTTC.

This clonotype was seen more than once but under ten times. The chain uses TRBV29-1 and TRBJ2-1; 11 bases are shared with TRBD1. J gave up 7 bases and V 6 bases, and 5 bases lay outside the gene matches. Germline values: CDR1 SQVTM, CDR2 ANQGSEA. The CDR3 sequence is 13 residues long. The CDR3, as DNA: TGCAGCGTCCCGGGGACAGGGGGGAATGAGCAGTTCTTC. It encodes CSVPGTGGNEQFF.

The V gene is TRBV4-1, the J gene TRBJ1-2; D is perhaps TRBD1 (5 bases). The CDR3 runs to 14 residues. Germline values: CDR1 MGHRA, CDR2 YSYEKL. V was cut by 0 bases and J by 4 bases, with 9 bases left in between. The CDR3, as DNA: TGCGCCAGCAGCCAAGAACGTAGGGGCTATGGCTACACCTTC. It encodes CASSQERRGYGYTF.

The chain combines TRBV20-1 with TRBJ2-1, with 7 positions matching TRBD2. V gave up 6 bases and J gave up 8 bases; unmatched junction bases: 10. Germline CDR1 is DFQATT and CDR2 is SNEGSKA (reference sequence). This CDR3 has 13 residues. The DNA of the CDR3 is TGCAGTGCAAACGGACTAGTCATCCATGAGCAGTTCTTC. It translates to CSANGLVIHEQFF.

This chain connects TRBV24-1 to TRBJ2-3; TRBD2 is a possible D gene (5 bases). The germline V gene has CDR1 KGHDR and CDR2 SFDVKD. The CDR3 loop spans 13 amino acids. Trimming removed 3 bases from V and 4 bases from J, with 7 bases in between. The chain's CDR3 is CATSDTLADTQYF. The CDR3 nucleotides are TGTGCCACCAGTGATACACTAGCAGATACGCAGTATTTT.

This rearrangement joins TRBV18 to TRBJ2-1; 8 bases align to TRBD2. Trimming at V came to 1 base and at J to 7 bases, leaving 3 bases not matched to a gene. CDR3 length: 14 amino acids. Germline V lookup: CDR1 KGHSH, CDR2 LQKENI. Here the CDR3 DNA reads TGTGCCAGCTCACCACAGGCTAGCGGGAATGAGCAGTTCTTC. Encoded protein: CASSPQASGNEQFF.

This clonotype showed up many times. This chain joins TRBV7-6 and TRBJ1-1; TRBD1 matches 8 bases. Germline-derived CDR1 and CDR2 are SGHVS and FNYEAQ. The CDR3 has 14 amino acids. V lost 5 bases, J lost 4 bases, and 6 bases stayed unmatched. The CDR3 protein is CASSPRQGATEAFF. CDR3 in DNA: TGTGCCAGCAGCCCCCGGCAGGGGGCCACTGAAGCTTTCTTT.

The V and J genes are TRBV6-5 and TRBJ2-7, with a weak D call TRBD2 (5 bases). This CDR3 comprises 14 residues. V lost 6 bases to trimming and J lost 1 base, with 13 bases between them. Per the germline V gene, CDR1 is MNHEY and CDR2 is SVGAGI. The CDR3 is CASSWARESYEQYF. In nucleotides, the CDR3 is TGTGCCAGCAGCTGGGCGAGGGAGTCCTACGAGCAGTACTTC.

The chain uses TRBV19 and TRBJ2-2; possible D gene TRBD1, 6 bases. Germline values: CDR1 LNHDA, CDR2 SQIVND (reference sequence). Trimming pared 5 bases from V and 5 bases from J, leaving 15 bases between. CDR3 length: 15 residues. Here the CDR3 DNA reads TGTGCCAGTAGTGCACCGGGACATTATACCGGGGAGCTGTTTTTT. This sequence encodes CASSAPGHYTGELFF.